The rows below give T cell receptor beta chains drawn from one sample of a study of blood T cell repertoires in COVID-19. TCRdb's copy holds only in-frame clones and misses some; the assay was immunoSEQ multiplex PCR. The sample comprises roughly 200,000 clones, about 91% of which are singletons, and roughly 1.5% rests with the top ten. The sequencing input was peripheral blood. Receptors originate from a man younger than 35 with active or convalescent COVID-19. Each CDR3 is given with its conserved first and last residue. Fields, in order: V gene, CDR3 protein.

v_gene: TRBV18
CDR3aa: CASSPVGQTTGELFF

v_gene: TRBV6-5
CDR3aa: CASREGTGREKLFF

v_gene: TRBV28
CDR3aa: CASSLWGGSNTEAFF

v_gene: TRBV9
CDR3aa: CASSIATGGGEKLFF

v_gene: TRBV15
CDR3aa: CATSRGGLAGSYEQYF

v_gene: TRBV28
CDR3aa: CASSQWGGRNTEAFF

v_gene: TRBV19
CDR3aa: CASSIASGGTSTYYF

v_gene: TRBV6-6
CDR3aa: CASSYSGAGDSPLHF

v_gene: TRBV30
CDR3aa: CAWDRNTEAFF

v_gene: TRBV28
CDR3aa: CASRQLINTEAFF

v_gene: TRBV28
CDR3aa: CASSLQVNNEKLFF

v_gene: TRBV30
CDR3aa: CAWGAQGTGQPQHF

v_gene: TRBV30
CDR3aa: CASDRGVGDEQYF

v_gene: TRBV5-4
CDR3aa: CASSLSVAVNEQFF

v_gene: TRBV7-8
CDR3aa: CASSLVSVTSGMGLQETQYF

v_gene: TRBV6-1
CDR3aa: CASSEIRGGTYEQYF